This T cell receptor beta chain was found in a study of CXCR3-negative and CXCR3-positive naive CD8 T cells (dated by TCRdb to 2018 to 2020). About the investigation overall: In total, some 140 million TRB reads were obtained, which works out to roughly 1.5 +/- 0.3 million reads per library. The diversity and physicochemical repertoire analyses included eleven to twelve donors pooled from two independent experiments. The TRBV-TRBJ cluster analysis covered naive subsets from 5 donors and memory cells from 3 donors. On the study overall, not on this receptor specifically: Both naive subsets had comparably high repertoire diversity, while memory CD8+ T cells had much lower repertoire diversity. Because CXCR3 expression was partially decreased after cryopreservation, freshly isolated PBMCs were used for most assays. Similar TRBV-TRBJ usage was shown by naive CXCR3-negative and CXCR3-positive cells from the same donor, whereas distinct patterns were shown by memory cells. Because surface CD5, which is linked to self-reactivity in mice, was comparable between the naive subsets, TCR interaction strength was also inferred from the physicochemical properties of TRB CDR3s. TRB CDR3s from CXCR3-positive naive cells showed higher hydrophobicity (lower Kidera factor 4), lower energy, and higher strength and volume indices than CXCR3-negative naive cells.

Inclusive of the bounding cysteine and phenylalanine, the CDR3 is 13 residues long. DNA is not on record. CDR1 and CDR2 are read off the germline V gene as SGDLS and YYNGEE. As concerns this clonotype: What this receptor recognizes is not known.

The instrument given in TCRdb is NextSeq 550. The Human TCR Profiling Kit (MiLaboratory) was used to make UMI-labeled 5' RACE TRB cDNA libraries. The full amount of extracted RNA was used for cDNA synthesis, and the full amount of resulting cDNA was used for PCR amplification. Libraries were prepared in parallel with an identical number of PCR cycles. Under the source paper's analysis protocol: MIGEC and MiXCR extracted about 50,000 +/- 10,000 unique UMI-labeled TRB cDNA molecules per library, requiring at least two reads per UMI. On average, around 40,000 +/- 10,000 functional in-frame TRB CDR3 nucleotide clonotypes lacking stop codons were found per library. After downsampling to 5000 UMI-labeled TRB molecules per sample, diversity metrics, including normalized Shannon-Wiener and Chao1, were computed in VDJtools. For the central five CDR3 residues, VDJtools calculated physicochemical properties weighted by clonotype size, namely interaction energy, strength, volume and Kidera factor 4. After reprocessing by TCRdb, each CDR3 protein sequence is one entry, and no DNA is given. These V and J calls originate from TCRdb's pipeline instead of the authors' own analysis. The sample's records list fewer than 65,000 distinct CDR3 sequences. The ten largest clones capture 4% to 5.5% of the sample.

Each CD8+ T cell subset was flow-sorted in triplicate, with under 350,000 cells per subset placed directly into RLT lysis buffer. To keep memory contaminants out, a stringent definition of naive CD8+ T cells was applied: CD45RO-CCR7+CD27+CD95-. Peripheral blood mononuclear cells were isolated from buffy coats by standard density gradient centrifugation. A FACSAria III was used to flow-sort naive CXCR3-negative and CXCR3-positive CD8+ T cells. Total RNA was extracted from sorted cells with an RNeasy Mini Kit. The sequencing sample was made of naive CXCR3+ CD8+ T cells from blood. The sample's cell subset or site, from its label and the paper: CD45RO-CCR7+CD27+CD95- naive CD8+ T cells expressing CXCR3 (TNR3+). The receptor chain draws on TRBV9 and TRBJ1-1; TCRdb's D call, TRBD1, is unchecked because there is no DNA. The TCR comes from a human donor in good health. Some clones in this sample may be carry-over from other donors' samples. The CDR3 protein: CASSGGGGTEAFF. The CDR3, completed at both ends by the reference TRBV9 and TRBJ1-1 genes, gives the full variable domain DSGVTQTPKHLITATGQRVTLRCSPRSGDLSVYWYQQSLDQGLQFLIQYYNGEERAKGNILERFSAQQFPDLHSELNLSSLELGDSALYFCASSGGGGTEAFFGQGTRLTVV.